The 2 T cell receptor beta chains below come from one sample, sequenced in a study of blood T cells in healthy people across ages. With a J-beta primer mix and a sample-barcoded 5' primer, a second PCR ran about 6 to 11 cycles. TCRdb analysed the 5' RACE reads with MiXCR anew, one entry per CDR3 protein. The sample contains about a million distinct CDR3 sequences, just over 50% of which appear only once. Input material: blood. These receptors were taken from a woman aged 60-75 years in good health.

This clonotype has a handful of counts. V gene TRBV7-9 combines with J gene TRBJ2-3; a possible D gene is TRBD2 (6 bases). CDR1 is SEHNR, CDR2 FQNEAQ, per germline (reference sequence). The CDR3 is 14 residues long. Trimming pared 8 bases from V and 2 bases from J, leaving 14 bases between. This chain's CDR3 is CASLRDYLTDTQYF. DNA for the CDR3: TGTGCCAGCTTGCGGGATTACCTCACAGATACGCAGTATTTT.

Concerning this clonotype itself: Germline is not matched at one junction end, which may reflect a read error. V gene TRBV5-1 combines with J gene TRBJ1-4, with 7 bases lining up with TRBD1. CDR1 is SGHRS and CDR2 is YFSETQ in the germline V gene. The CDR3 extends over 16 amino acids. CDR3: CASSSRTRDSNERLFF. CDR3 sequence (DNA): TGCGCCAGCAGCTCACGGACCCGGGACAGTAATGAAAGACTGTTTTTT. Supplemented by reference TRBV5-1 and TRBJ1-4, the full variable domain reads KAGVTQTPRYLIKTRGQQVTLSCSPISGHRSVSWYQQTPGQGLQFLFEYFSETQRNKGNFPGRFSGRQFSNSRSEMNVSTLELGDSALYLCASSSRTRDSNERLFFGSGTQLSVL.